This note documents a single T cell receptor beta chain sequence. Its cognate antigen has yet to be identified. Base-call qualities are not available, and no considerably larger clone is one nucleotide away. The cohort consisted of 600 to 700 healthy bone marrow donors. All cohort members were sampled while nominally healthy, although unrecorded immune exposures were likely present. The donor tested CMV seropositive and was one of the 289 seropositive cohort members. A peripheral blood sample was provided by each donor, and peripheral blood mononuclear cells were used for TCR beta sequencing. Genomic DNA was extracted from the blood cell samples with the Qiagen DNeasy Blood Extraction Kit. This entry belongs to a study of cytomegalovirus exposure and HLA in healthy donors (dated by TCRdb to the late 2010s). Study-level background: An earlier analysis of several hundred of the donors reported roughly 300 Gb of sequence data and 117 million unique TCR beta sequences obtained from 150 million to 200 million T cells. An early release that covered more than 550 HLA-typed donors contained about 290 gigabases of sequencing data and tens of millions of unique TCR sequences. Among the approximately 400 genotyped donors, around 81% belonged to the genetic ancestry cluster associated with self-reported Caucasian donors. The aim of the study was to test whether cataloging public T cell receptors could identify signatures of past pathogen exposure. The study used immunosequencing to profile the T cell repertoires of approximately 650 subjects and linked those repertoires to cytomegalovirus serostatus. Along with the 666-subject first cohort, a separate validation cohort of some 130 different subjects was used. High-throughput TCR immunosequencing, statistical association of individual TCRs with disease status, and machine learning were combined to predict cytomegalovirus infection status. A later analysis re-analyzed previously published TCR beta repertoires from about 600 donors and added high-resolution HLA genotyping to study TCR occurrence patterns. Rather than drawing on any new phenotypic data, the later analysis identified candidate immune exposures from TCR beta sequences and the way those sequences occurred across donors. An earlier analysis of more than 450 of the donors used high-throughput TCR beta sequencing to judge whether each TCR beta V gene segment behaved as functional or pseudogenic. Donor age, sex, ethnicity and CMV serostatus were compiled alongside the repertoire data. A later genetic analysis used genome-wide SNP genotypes for about three fifths of the roughly 700 donors, treating that subset as a discovery cohort. Every repertoire in the discovery cohort had been generated on one and the same sequencing platform. HLA typing covered class I and class II loci at four-digit resolution. Typing coverage differed by locus: A, B, C, DRB1 and DQB1 were typed in roughly 620-630 donors, DQA1 in 500 to 550, DPA1 in approximately 600, and DPB1 in around 440. Roughly 5 DR-DQ haplotypes were handled as single units for association and clustering, since linkage in the cohort was strong. On average, roughly 240,000 unique TCR beta nucleotide sequences were sequenced per donor among a few hundred genotyped donors of the cohort, with 15% to 20% of those sequences being non-productive.

Library preparation used the immunoSEQ multiplex PCR assay. For the multiplex PCR, a mixture combining 60 forward primers for TCR Vbeta segments and 13 reverse primers for TCR Jbeta segments was used. The CDR3 region of rearranged TCR beta genes was amplified from genomic DNA with a multiplex PCR assay. The Illumina HiSeq System was used to sequence the amplified TCR beta libraries as 87-base-pair reads. The authors' analysis ran thus. Across the 500 to 750 repertoires, a later analysis counted 60 million to 90 million unique TCR beta chains, about 10 million of which were shared by at least two donors. A nearest-neighbor algorithm error-corrected the raw reads and collapsed the reads into unique sequences, merging closely related sequences to remove PCR and sequencing errors. CDR3 sequences were aligned to IMGT reference sequences to assign V, D and J gene segments. For a sequence to be retained, at least a six-nucleotide match to both a V gene segment and a J gene segment was required. Rearrangements were called productive when the CDR3 lacked stop codons and stayed in frame with V and J; all others were non-productive. Following IMGT convention, CDR3 was defined as the stretch from the second conserved V-encoded cysteine up to the conserved J-encoded phenylalanine. Sequences without an unambiguous match to a single V gene segment were excluded from the earlier analysis of almost 600 of the donors. In an earlier analysis of several hundred of the donors, a V segment was called functional when productive rearrangements were above 56.7%, and segregating when the standard deviation between donors exceeded 5%. A statistical classification framework was built to diagnose cytomegalovirus status from the catalog of TCR beta chain sequences. In a later analysis, V and J genes were assigned by comparing TCR nucleotide sequences against IMGT/GENE-DB human TR gene sequences. A later analysis assigned CDR3 sequences and most-parsimonious VDJ recombination scenarios with the TCRdist pipeline. In a later analysis, each TCR beta chain was defined by its CDR3 amino acid sequence together with its V-gene family, and reads lacking a unique V-gene family were excluded. To address suspected cross-contamination and a sequencing artifact, a later analysis removed over 500 highly shared, low-generation-probability nucleotide sequences. In a later analysis, a clonal expansion index was calculated for each public chain from normalized within-repertoire ranks of inferred template counts. A later analysis computed generation probabilities with a VDJ recombination model fitted to out-of-frame rearrangements, and checked the results against IGoR. Hypergeometric tests were used in a later analysis to score TCR-TCR, TCR-HLA and TCR-CMV co-occurrence, with a repertoire-size bias correction applied to the TCR pairs. A later analysis estimated false discovery rates by permuting HLA or CMV assignments 20 times. In a later analysis, co-occurring TCRs were grouped using DBSCAN, and TCRdist sequence similarity was added for clustering within HLA-allele-positive subsets. For co-occurrence clustering, repertoires with fewer than 30,000 or more than 120,000 public chains were excluded, along with four or five repertoires with anomalous nucleotide sharing. TCRdb limited this immuneACCESS table to in-frame rearrangements with V and J called. A share of clones is missing; checked studies link under half to unresolved V genes, and the rest is unexplained. V and J calls and clone size are given by that table; D and trimming were obtained from the DNA. A total of over 150,000 clones appear in this sample, 77% of them only once. Approximately 1.5% of the sample lies in the top ten.

Study-wide findings and limitations: This cohort had only TCR beta chains sequenced, and the lack of alpha or paired-chain data limited which features could be detected. A later analysis found that TCR association rates varied across HLA loci, with DRB1 alleles showing the most associated TCRs and HLA-C alleles the fewest. At a false discovery rate of 0.05, a later analysis linked 16,000 or so TCR beta sequences to specific HLA alleles. A further reported finding was that TCR beta sequences accurately predicted the HLA-A and HLA-B alleles for most subjects in the first cohort. In an earlier analysis of approximately 590 of the donors, most TCR beta V segments appeared in productive rearrangements about 90% or about 30% of the time, broadly matching IMGT annotations. Most CMV-associated TCR beta chains appeared to be HLA-restricted in a later analysis, and the HLA associations seemed to be driven largely by CMV exposure. When HLA alleles, especially DR and DQ, strongly co-occurred, attributing TCR associations to individual alleles was difficult. Correlated functional status among segregating V segments might be attributable to linkage disequilibrium, but an unknown experimental factor could not be ruled out. Several of the top co-occurrence clusters appeared to be linked to parvovirus B19, influenza, CMV and Epstein-Barr virus, according to a later analysis. Across donors, most TCR sequences were observed very rarely, whereas some public TCRs were present in many individuals. In vitro tests confirmed that a few of the cytomegalovirus-associated TCR beta chains recognize cytomegalovirus antigens. Compared with equally common non-associated chains, HLA-associated TCR beta chains in a later analysis were more clonally expanded and had lower generation probabilities. Immune exposure information for the cohort was limited to CMV serostatus. The classifier was reported to diagnose cytomegalovirus status with high specificity and sensitivity in both the original cohort and the validation cohort. Some IMGT-functional V segments, including TRBV6-2 and TRBV6-3, could not be distinguished by the 87-base-pair reads and were therefore excluded. Presence/absence analyses assumed roughly uniform sequencing depth across donors, an assumption that may not hold. In the study, some 160 TCR beta chains were listed as associated with cytomegalovirus. A later genetic analysis reported fewer N-insertions in productive TCRs among donors in an Asian-associated ancestry cluster than the approximately 670-donor mean. A cluster of highly shared sequence variants was judged likely to be a technical artifact of the sequencing pipeline. V-gene and J-gene trimming of TCR beta chains was associated with a missense DCLRE1C variant in a later genetic analysis, and the association was replicated in an independent cohort. The earlier analysis of nearly 600 of the donors excluded fewer than 20 rarely observed V segments, including chromosome 9 orphons, because counts were too low. According to the authors, the approach could potentially be generalized to other disease states and immunological phenotypes. Because HLA typing was unavailable for some donors at each locus, only the typed subset was used in association tests.

Its CDR3 holds 17 amino acids, cysteine through phenylalanine. Just CDR3 DNA is preserved here, 51 bases in frame from base 1. V was cut back by 1 base and J by 7 bases, leaving a gap of 20 bases between them. From the germline V gene, CDR1 is SGHVS and CDR2 is FQNEAQ. The TCR comes from a woman aged 25-40 years in good health and CMV-seropositive. The rearrangement combines TRBV7-8 with TRBJ2-1; the D gene cannot be resolved reliably. Sequencing was performed on PBMCs. The CDR3 region: CASSLGVAVVKLNEQFF. The nucleotide sequence is given as TGTGCCAGCAGCTTAGGGGTCGCGGTGGTAAAATTAAATGAGCAGTTCTTC.